These 6 T cell receptor beta chains share one sample of origin, sequenced in a study of CD8+ T cells in alopecia areata (dated by TCRdb to 2017 to 2018). Library preparation used the immunoSEQ multiplex PCR assay. For TCR sequencing, RNA was extracted from every sample and reverse transcribed into cDNA to serve as template. Sourced from immuneACCESS, this table was stored by TCRdb with only in-frame sequences that have V and J called. A share of the clones is absent; for the studies checked, an unresolved V gene accounts for under half, and the remainder has no known explanation. For this sample the table gives about 100,000 clones, of which about four fifths were detected only once. The ten largest clones add up to roughly 25% of the sample. Sample time point, as interpreted from the label and publication: 20 to 30 weeks on oral tofacitinib. According to the study, the label for this sample's treatment or condition signals: oral pan-JAK inhibitor, 5-10 mg twice daily.

The specimen was CD8+ T cells sorted from blood, collected at week 24, from a patient treated with tofacitinib. All receptors derive from a human donor with alopecia areata.

The chain joins TRBV5-4 to TRBJ2-7; no reliable D call. The CDR3 runs to 11 residues. CDR1 is SGHNT and CDR2 is YYREEE in the germline V gene (reference sequence). Trimming took 4 bases from V and 5 from J, leaving 7 bases between them. This CDR3 reads CASSGTDEQYF. Here the CDR3 DNA reads TGTGCCAGCAGCGGCACAGACGAGCAGTACTTC. Full variable domain (rest looked up from reference TRBV5-4 and TRBJ2-7): ETGVTQSPTHLIKTRGQQVTLRCSSQSGHNTVSWYQQALGQGPQFIFQYYREEENGRGNFPPRFSGLQFPNYSSELNVNALELDDSALYLCASSGTDEQYFGPGTRLTVT.

The chain combines TRBV30 with TRBJ1-5; D is unresolved. Trimming took off 1 base at V and 0 bases at J, with 10 bases between the two ends. The CDR3 loop spans 15 amino acids. In germline, CDR1 is GTSNPN, CDR2 SVGIG (reference sequence). In nucleotides, the CDR3 is TGTGCCTGGAGTGGGTCAGCATATAGCAATCAGCCCCAGCATTTT. Its translation is CAWSGSAYSNQPQHF.

The chain recombines TRBV5-1 with TRBJ2-1, with D possibly being TRBD1 (5 bases). The CDR3 sequence is 15 residues long. Trimming removed 1 base from V and 7 bases from J, with 15 bases in between. Germline V gives CDR1 SGHRS, CDR2 YFSETQ. Here the CDR3 reads CASSLRVAGYNEQFF. The CDR3 DNA is TGCGCCAGCAGCTTGCGGGTGGCAGGGTATAATGAGCAGTTCTTC.

The gene calls are TRBV4-3 and TRBJ1-3; D possibly corresponds to TRBD1 (6 bases). The CDR3 is 19 residues long. Germline V gene data show CDR1 as LGHNA and CDR2 as YSLEER. V was trimmed by 1 base and J by 0 bases, leaving 19 bases between them. The CDR3 DNA reads as TGCGCCAGCAGCCAAGTATGGGTTGGACAGCACAGCTCTGGAAACACCATATATTTT. Amino acids: CASSQVWVGQHSSGNTIYF.

This sequence joins TRBV4-3 and TRBJ2-1; 8 positions match TRBD1. This CDR3 comprises 16 residues. The trim removed 0 bases at V and 9 bases at J, leaving 10 bases unmatched. The germline CDR1 and CDR2 sequences are LGHNA and YSLEER. In DNA form, the CDR3 reads TGCGCCAGCAGCCAAGATTACAGGGGGGCTTTCGGTGAGCAGTTCTTC. Its protein product is CASSQDYRGAFGEQFF.

The chain combines TRBV7-9 with TRBJ2-1; 7 bases agree with TRBD1. V shed 4 bases and J 5 bases; nucleotides not matched to a gene: 8. This CDR3 contains 15 residues. Germline V gene lookup returns CDR1 SEHNR and CDR2 FQNEAQ (reference sequence). This CDR3 reads CASSSDRDSDNEQFF. DNA for the CDR3: TGTGCCAGCAGCTCAGACAGGGACAGCGACAATGAGCAGTTCTTC.